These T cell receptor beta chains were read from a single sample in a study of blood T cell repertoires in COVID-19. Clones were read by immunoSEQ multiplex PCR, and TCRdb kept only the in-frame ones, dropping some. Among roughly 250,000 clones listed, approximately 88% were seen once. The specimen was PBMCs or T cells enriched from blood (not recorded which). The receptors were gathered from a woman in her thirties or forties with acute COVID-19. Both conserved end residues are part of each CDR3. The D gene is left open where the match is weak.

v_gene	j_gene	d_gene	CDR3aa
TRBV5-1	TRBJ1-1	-	CASSLDSGRTEAFF
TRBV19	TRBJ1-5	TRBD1	CASSTDREGNQPQHF
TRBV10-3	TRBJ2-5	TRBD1	CATRRGQGAPPQETQYF
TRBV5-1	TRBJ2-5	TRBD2	CASSSGLAGANSRETQYF
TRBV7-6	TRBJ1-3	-	CASSLRGSSGNTIYF
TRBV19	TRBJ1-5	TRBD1	CASTQRPQGDLQPQHF
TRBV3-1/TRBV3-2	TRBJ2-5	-	CASSQSAGNVGTQYF
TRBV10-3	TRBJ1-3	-	CAIRDSAISLTGNTIYF
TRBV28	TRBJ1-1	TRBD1	CASRWRQGFDYEAFF
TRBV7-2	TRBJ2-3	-	CASSNRGRDTQYF
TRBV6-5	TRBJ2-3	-	CASSYSIAASTDTQYF
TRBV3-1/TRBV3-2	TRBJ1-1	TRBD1	CASSQDRDRGNTEAFF
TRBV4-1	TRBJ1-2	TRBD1	CASSQDSAGGYGYTF
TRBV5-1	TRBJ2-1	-	CASSLDGGSAPWEQFF
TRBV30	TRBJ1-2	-	CAWSVQYGYTF
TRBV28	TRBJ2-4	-	CASRGAGPYKNIQYF
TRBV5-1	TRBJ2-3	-	CATRIGQSTDTQYF
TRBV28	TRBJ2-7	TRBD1	CASSTLNEQGPYEQYF
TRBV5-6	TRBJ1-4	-	CASSHGSTEGKLFF
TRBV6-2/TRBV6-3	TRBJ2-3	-	CASSAGPSRGTQYF
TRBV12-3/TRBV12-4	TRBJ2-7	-	CASRPTGSHEQYF
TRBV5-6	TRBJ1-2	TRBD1	CASSLSLAGGLGYTF
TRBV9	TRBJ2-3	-	CASSPSPTTDTQYF
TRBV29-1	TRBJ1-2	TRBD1	CSVDRDRGGYGYTF
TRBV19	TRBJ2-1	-	CASSMVYSSYNEQFF
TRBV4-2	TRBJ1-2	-	CASSQDQGKEYYGYTF
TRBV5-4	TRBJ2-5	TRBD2	CASSITGTSSETQYF